This entry features one T cell receptor beta chain sequence. The target of this receptor is not known. The sample holds no much larger clone one base away, and base qualities are not on file. Using the deep immunoSEQ assay, TCR CDR3 regions were amplified from genomic DNA by multiplex PCR. Extracted genomic DNA from each cell subset was spread evenly across all wells of several immunoSEQ 96-well plates, with each plate serving as a replicate. For sorted subsets, 150 to 200 ng genomic DNA, equal to 30,000 or so T cell genomes, was loaded into each replicate PCR. Purified libraries were quantified with a Qubit 3.0 fluorometer, sized on a Bioanalyzer 2100, and re-quantified with the KAPA Library Quantification kit. Every immunoSEQ 96-well plate was sequenced on a separate single-read 150-cycle Illumina NextSeq 550 flow cell. The published analysis was carried out like this. Because the immunoSEQ output included only junctional sequences and no quality scores, the filtering could not be the same as the filtering used for full-length reads. Sequences were annotated with PyIR, a Python wrapper for IgBLAST v1.9, and V/J genes and CDR3 were assigned using IMGT germline references. Any read was removed if the V/J assignment was weak (E-value above 1e-6), the CDR3 was missing, or the read contained stop codons, out-of-frame junctions, or ambiguous translated residues. A V3J clonotype was defined by an identical inferred V gene, J gene, and CDR3 amino acid sequence. Percentage overlap between repertoires was computed as shared unique clonotypes divided by the size of the smaller repertoire. Three approaches were used to assess repertoire richness: RTK rarefaction, the Chao1 estimator, and Recon v2.1 estimates of unobserved clonotypes. Generation probabilities for all TCRbeta clonotypes obtained by the gDNA method from a handful of donors were computed using OLGA. The table comes from immuneACCESS by way of TCRdb, which keeps in-frame sequences with V and J called. Part of the clones is missing from these tables; in studies checked, under half for an unresolved V gene and the rest for unknown reasons. V and J calls and clone size are those listed in that table; D and trimming were worked out from the DNA. This sample gives roughly 2.2 million clones in total; less than 95% of them show up just once. The top ten clonotypes cover around 0.38% of the sample.

Healthy HIV-negative adults with no recently reported acute infections or vaccinations were included as donors. Every donor was a Caucasian adult residing in Nashville, Tennessee, USA. CD4+ T cells were enriched through magnetic negative selection, after which naive cells were positively selected on CD45RA and the remaining negative fraction served as the memory subset. Blood was obtained by leukapheresis, after which PBMCs were separated by Ficoll-Histopaque density gradient centrifugation and cryopreserved in liquid nitrogen vapor phase. Purity and quantity of every magnetically sorted T cell population were checked by analytical flow cytometry. Genomic DNA was isolated from every sorted fraction and measured by UV absorbance on a Nanodrop 2000c. This entry comes from a study of shared clonotypes between healthy human individuals (dated by TCRdb to about 2020). Turning to the overall study: A few men and two women, aged 18 to 49 years, made up the cohort. For each donor, three plates each were used for CD4 naive and CD4 memory, two plates were used for CD8 naive, and one plate was used for CD8 memory. To estimate repertoire size and how much clonotypes are shared between individuals, the study performed deep sequencing of blood TCR repertoires from roughly five healthy adults. Different laboratories and diverse techniques were used to prepare libraries and sequence TCR repertoires, to increase sequencing depth and limit assay-specific biases. Each donor's leukapheresis produced roughly between about 0.9 and 9.5 billion PBMCs. Broad study findings and their caveats: Compared with non-shared clonotypes, clonotypes shared by all four sorted-subset donors had higher generation probabilities. The genetic and exposure-history diversity represented was limited by the small number of donors. Rarefaction of sorted-subset datasets indicated incomplete sequencing despite the large sequencing depth. Pairwise subsampling led to the expectation that sequencing depth would affect the degree of clonotype sharing among donors. Larger estimated clonotype richness was generally found for naive subsets than for memory subsets. Across a few donors, approximately 4.6% of naive CD4, 3% to 4% of naive CD8, around 2.1% of memory CD4, and roughly 0.41% of memory CD8 clonotypes were shared. Sampling was restricted to blood, and TCR repertoires in tissue are likely to differ from TCR repertoires in blood.

The receptor was derived from a man aged 18-30 years in good health. Some clones in this sample may be carry-over from other donors' samples. Sequencing used naive CD4+ T cells from PBMCs. The sample's cell subset or site label, decoded: CD45RA+ positively selected.

The CDR3 here reads CASSLAGQFRGYTF. The DNA sequence follows: TGTGCCAGCAGCTTAGCGGGACAGTTCCGAGGCTACACCTTC. The chain is made from TRBV7-3 and TRBJ1-2; 7 central bases correspond to TRBD1. From V the trimming removes 2 bases and from J it removes 8 bases, while the gene matches leave 8 bases of the junction unaccounted for. Spanning cysteine to phenylalanine, the CDR3 consists of 14 amino acids. Of the read, only the CDR3 DNA is kept; its 42 bases are in frame from base 1. Taken from the germline V gene, the CDR1 and CDR2 loops are SGHTA and FQGTGA.